This T cell receptor (beta chain) was observed in a study of monozygotic twins with cystic fibrosis. Produced via immunoSEQ multiplex PCR; TCRdb's table is partial and in-frame only. The sample shows more than 9,000 clones, roughly 85% of them seen only once. V lost 5 bases and J lost 0, with 11 bases in between. CDR3 length: 16 residues. Per the germline V gene, CDR1 is MGHRA and CDR2 is YSYEKL. Sequencing was done on a sample of blood. The chain combines TRBV4-1 with TRBJ2-6; tentatively, D is TRBD2 (5 bases). The origin of this receptor is a man in his late teens or twenties with cystic fibrosis. The CDR3 DNA reads as TGCGCCAGCAGCGGCCGGGGTAACTCTGGGGCCAACGTCCTGACTTTC. Its translation: CASSGRGNSGANVLTF.